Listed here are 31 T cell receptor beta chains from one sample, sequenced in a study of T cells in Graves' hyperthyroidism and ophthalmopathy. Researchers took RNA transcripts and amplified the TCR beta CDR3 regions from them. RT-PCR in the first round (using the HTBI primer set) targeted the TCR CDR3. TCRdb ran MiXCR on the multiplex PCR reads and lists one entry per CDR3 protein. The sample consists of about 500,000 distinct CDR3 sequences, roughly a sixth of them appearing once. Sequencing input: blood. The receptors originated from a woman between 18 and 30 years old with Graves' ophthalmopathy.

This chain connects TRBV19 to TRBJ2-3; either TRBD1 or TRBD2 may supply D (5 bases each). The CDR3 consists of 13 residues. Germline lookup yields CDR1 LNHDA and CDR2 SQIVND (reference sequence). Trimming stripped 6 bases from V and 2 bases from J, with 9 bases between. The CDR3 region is CASRRDLTDTQYF. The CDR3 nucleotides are TGTGCCAGTAGAAGGGACCTCACAGATACGCAGTATTTT. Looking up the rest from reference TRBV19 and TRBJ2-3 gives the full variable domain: DGGITQSPKYLFRKEGQNVTLSCEQNLNHDAMYWYRQDPGQGLRLIYYSQIVNDFQKGDIAEGYSVSREKKESFPLTVTSAQKNPTAFYLCASRRDLTDTQYFGPGTRLTVL.

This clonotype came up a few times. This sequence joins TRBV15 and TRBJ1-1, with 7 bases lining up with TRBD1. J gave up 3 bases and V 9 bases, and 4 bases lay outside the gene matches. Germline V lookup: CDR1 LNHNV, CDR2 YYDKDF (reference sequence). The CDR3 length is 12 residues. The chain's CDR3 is CATETGDTEAFF. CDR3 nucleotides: TGTGCCACAGAAACAGGGGACACTGAAGCTTTCTTT.

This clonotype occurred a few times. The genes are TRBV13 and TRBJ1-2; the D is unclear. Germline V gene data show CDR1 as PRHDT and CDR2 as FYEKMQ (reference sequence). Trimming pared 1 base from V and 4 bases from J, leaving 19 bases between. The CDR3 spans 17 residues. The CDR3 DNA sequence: TGTGCCAGCAGCTTAGATGTTAAGACGGAGCCTCTCTATGGCTACACCTTC. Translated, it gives CASSLDVKTEPLYGYTF.

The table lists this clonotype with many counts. CDR3 nucleotide sequence: TGTGCCATCAGTGGCGACACCTACGAGCAGTACTTC. Its protein product is CAISGDTYEQYF. V usage is TRBV10-3 and J usage is TRBJ2-7, with D unclear. Trimming stripped 4 bases from V and 2 bases from J, with 6 bases between. CDR1 ENHRY and CDR2 SYGVKD come from the germline V gene. This CDR3 has 12 amino acids.

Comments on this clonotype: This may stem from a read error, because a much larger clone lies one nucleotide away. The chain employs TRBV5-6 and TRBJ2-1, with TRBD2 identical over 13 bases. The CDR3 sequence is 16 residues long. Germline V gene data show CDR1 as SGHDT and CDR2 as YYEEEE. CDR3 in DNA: TGTGCCTGCAGACCTACTAGCGGGGGGGCCGTGAATGAGCAGTTCTTC. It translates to CACRPTSGGAVNEQFF.

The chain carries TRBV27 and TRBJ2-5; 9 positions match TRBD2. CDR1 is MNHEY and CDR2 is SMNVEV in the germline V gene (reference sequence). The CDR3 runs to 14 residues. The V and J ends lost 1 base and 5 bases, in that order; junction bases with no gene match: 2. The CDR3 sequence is CASSLWAGGETQYF. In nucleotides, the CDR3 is TGTGCCAGCAGTTTATGGGCGGGGGGGGAGACCCAGTACTTC.

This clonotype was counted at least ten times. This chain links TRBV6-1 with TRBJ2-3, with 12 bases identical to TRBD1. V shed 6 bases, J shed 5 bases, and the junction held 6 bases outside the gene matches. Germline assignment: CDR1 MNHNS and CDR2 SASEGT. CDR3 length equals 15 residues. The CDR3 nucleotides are TGTGCCAGCAGCAAGGGACAGGGGGCGCGAGATACGCAGTATTTT. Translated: CASSKGQGARDTQYF.

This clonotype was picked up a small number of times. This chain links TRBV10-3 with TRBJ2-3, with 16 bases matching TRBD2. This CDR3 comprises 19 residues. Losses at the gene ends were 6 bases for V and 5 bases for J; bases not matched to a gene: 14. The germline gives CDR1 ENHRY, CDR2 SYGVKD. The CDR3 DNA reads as TGTGCCATCAGCGCGGGACTAGCGGGGGGGCCCCTATCCAAAGATACGCAGTATTTT. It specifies CAISAGLAGGPLSKDTQYF.

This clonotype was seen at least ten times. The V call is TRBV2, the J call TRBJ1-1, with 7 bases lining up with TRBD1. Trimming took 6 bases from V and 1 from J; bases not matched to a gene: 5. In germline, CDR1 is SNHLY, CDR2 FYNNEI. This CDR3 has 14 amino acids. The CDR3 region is CASSVRQGNTEAFF. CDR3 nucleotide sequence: TGTGCCAGCAGCGTTAGACAGGGGAACACTGAAGCTTTCTTT. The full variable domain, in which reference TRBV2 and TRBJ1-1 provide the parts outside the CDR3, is EPEVTQTPSHQVTQMGQEVILRCVPISNHLYFYWYRQILGQKVEFLVSFYNNEISEKSEIFDDQFSVERPDGSNFTLKIRSTKLEDSAMYFCASSVRQGNTEAFFGQGTRLTVV.

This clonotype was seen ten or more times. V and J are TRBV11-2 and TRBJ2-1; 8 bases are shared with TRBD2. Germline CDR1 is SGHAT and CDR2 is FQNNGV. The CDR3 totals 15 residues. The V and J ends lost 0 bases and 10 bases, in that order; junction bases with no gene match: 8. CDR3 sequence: CASSLDLAGPAEQFF. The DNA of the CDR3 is TGTGCCAGCAGCTTAGATCTAGCGGGCCCCGCAGAGCAGTTCTTC. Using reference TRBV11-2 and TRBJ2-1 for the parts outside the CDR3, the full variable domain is EAGVAQSPRYKIIEKRQSVAFWCNPISGHATLYWYQQILGQGPKLLIQFQNNGVVDDSQLPKDRFSAERLKGVDSTLKIQPAKLEDSAVYLCASSLDLAGPAEQFFGPGTRLTVL.

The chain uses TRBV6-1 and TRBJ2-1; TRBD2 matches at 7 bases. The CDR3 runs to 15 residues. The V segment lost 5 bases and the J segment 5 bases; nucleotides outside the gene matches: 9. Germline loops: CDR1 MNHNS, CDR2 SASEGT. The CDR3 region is CASSWRLADHNEQFF. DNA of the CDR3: TGTGCCAGCAGTTGGAGACTAGCCGACCACAATGAGCAGTTCTTC.

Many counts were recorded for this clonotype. This CDR3 is CASSKLAGPSYEQYF. The DNA for the CDR3 is TGTGCCAGCAGTAAGCTAGCGGGCCCTTCCTACGAGCAGTACTTC. The chain uses TRBV27 and TRBJ2-7; the match to TRBD2 covers 8 bases. J was trimmed by 1 base and V by 5 bases; bases with no gene match: 7. Germline loops: CDR1 MNHEY, CDR2 SMNVEV (reference sequence). The CDR3 runs to 15 residues.

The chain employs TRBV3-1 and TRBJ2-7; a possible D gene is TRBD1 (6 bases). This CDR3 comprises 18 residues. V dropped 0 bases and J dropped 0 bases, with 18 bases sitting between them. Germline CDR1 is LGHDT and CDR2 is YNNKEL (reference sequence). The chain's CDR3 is CASSQEANRNRASYEQYF. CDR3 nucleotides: TGTGCCAGCAGCCAAGAGGCTAATAGGAACAGGGCCTCCTACGAGCAGTACTTC.

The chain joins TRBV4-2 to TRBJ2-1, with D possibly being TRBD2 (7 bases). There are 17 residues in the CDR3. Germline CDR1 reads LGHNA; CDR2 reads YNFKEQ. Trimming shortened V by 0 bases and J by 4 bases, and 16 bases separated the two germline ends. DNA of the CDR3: TGTGCCAGCAGCCAAGATCCTGGGGGAGGGGGGTACAATGAGCAGTTCTTC. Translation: CASSQDPGGGGYNEQFF.

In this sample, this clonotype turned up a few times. The CDR3 sequence is CATTEGPEAFF. As DNA, the CDR3 is TGTGCCACCACCGAGGGGCCCGAAGCTTTCTTT. V gene TRBV6-1 combines with J gene TRBJ1-1; a weak D match, TRBD1 (5 bases). The CDR3 is made up of 11 amino acids. Looked up from germline, CDR1 is MNHNS and CDR2 is SASEGT. The V gene lost 10 bases and the J gene lost 8 bases, with 14 bases spanning the gap.

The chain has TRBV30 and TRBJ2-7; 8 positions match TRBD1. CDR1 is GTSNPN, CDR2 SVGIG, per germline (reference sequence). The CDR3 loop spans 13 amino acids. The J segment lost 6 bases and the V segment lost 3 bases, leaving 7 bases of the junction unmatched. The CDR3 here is CAWSLTGVREQYF. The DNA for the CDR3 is TGTGCCTGGAGCCTGACAGGGGTTCGCGAGCAGTACTTC. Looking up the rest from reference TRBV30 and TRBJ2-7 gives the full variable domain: SQTIHQWPATLVQPVGSPLSLECTVEGTSNPNLYWYRQAAGRGLQLLFYSVGIGQISSEVPQNLSASRPQDRQFILSSKKLLLSDSGFYLCAWSLTGVREQYFGPGTRLTVT.

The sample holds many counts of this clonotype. CDR3 sequence reads: CASSSGLQGNTIYF. For the CDR3, the DNA is TGTGCCAGCAGTTCAGGGCTTCAAGGAAACACCATATATTTT. This chain uses TRBV27 with TRBJ1-3; tentatively, D is TRBD1 (5 bases). V lost 4 bases to trimming and J lost 4 bases, with 11 bases between them. CDR1 is MNHEY and CDR2 is SMNVEV in the germline V gene (reference sequence). The CDR3 is made up of 14 amino acids.

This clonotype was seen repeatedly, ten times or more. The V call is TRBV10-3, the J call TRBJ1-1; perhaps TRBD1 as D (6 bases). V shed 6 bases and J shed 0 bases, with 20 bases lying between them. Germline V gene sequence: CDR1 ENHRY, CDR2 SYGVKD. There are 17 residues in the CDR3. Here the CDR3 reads CAISAQQGGLMNTEAFF. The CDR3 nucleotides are TGTGCCATCAGCGCCCAACAGGGAGGTCTAATGAACACTGAAGCTTTCTTT.

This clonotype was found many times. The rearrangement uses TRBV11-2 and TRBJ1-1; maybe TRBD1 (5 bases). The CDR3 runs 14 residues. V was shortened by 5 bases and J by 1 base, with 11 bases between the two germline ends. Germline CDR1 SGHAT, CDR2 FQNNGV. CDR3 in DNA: TGTGCCAGCAGCAGGGCGGGGCCGAACACTGAAGCTTTCTTT. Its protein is CASSRAGPNTEAFF.

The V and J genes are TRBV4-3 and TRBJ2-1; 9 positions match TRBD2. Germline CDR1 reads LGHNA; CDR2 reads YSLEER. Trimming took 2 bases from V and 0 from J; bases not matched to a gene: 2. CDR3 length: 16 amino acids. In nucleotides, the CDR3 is TGCGCCAGCAGCCAATTTAGCGGGAGCTCCTACAATGAGCAGTTCTTC. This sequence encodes CASSQFSGSSYNEQFF.

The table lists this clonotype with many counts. The CDR3 spells CASSPVGGGGGYEQYF. CDR3 DNA: TGCGCCAGCAGCCCCGTTGGCGGCGGGGGGGGATACGAGCAGTACTTC. J is TRBJ2-7 and V is TRBV5-1, with 9 positions matching TRBD2. Germline V gene data show CDR1 as SGHRS and CDR2 as YFSETQ. CDR3 size: 16 residues. The V and J ends lost 4 bases and 4 bases, in that order; junction bases with no gene match: 12.

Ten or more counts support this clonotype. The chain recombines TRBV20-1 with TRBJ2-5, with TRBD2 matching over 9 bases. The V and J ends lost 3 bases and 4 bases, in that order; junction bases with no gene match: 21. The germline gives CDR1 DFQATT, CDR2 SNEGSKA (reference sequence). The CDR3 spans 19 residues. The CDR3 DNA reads TGCAGTGCTAGTGATAAAGCAAAACCCTTAGCGGGAGAGGCAGAGACCCAGTACTTC. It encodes CSASDKAKPLAGEAETQYF.

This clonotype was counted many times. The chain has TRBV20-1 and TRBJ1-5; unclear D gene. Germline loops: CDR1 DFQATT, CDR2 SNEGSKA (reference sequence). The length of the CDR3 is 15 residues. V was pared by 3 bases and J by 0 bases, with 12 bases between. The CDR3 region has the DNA TGCAGTGCTAGGCCCCTACAATATAGCAATCAGCCCCAGCATTTT. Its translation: CSARPLQYSNQPQHF.

CDR3 amino acids: CACSEGLAGSTLYNEQFF. The CDR3 DNA sequence: TGTGCCTGTTCGGAGGGACTAGCGGGAAGTACGCTCTACAATGAGCAGTTCTTC. The V gene is TRBV30, the J gene TRBJ2-1; 13 nucleotides agree with TRBD2. V lost 6 bases and J lost 3; bases outside the gene matches: 14. The V gene's germline CDR1 is GTSNPN and CDR2 SVGIG (reference sequence). This CDR3 contains 18 residues.

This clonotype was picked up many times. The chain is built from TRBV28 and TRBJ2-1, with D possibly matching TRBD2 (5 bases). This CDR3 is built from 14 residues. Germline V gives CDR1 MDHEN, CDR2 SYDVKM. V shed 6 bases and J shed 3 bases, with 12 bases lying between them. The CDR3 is CASRPDYGYNEQFF. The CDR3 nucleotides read TGTGCCAGCAGGCCAGACTACGGCTACAATGAGCAGTTCTTC.

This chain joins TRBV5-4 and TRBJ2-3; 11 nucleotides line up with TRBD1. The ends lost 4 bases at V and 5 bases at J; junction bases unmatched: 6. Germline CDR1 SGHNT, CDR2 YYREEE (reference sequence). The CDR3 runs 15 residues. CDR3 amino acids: CASSAGQGAQDTQYF. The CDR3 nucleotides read TGTGCCAGCAGCGCAGGACAGGGGGCGCAAGATACGCAGTATTTT.

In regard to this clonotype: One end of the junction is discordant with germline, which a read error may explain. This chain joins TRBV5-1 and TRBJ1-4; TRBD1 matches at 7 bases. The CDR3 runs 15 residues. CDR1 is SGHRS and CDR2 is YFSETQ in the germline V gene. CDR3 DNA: TGTGCCAGCAGCTCCCGGGGGCAGGGGGTAGAAAAACTGTTTTTT. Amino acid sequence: CASSSRGQGVEKLFF. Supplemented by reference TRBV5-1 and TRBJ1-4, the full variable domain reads KAGVTQTPRYLIKTRGQQVTLSCSPISGHRSVSWYQQTPGQGLQFLFEYFSETQRNKGNFPGRFSGRQFSNSRSEMNVSTLELGDSALYLCASSSRGQGVEKLFFGSGTQLSVL.

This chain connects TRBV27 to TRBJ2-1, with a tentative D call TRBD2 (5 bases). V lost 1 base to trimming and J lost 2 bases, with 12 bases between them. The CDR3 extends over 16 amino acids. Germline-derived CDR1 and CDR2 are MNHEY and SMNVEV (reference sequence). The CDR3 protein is CASSLFLGAAYNEQFF. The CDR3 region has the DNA TGTGCCAGCAGTTTATTTCTGGGAGCGGCCTACAATGAGCAGTTCTTC.

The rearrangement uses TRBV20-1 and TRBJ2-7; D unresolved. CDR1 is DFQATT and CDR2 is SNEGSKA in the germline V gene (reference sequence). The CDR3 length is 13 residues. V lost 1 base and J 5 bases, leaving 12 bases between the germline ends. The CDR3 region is CSARGPMGNEQYF. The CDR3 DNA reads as TGCAGTGCTAGAGGCCCCATGGGGAACGAGCAGTACTTC.

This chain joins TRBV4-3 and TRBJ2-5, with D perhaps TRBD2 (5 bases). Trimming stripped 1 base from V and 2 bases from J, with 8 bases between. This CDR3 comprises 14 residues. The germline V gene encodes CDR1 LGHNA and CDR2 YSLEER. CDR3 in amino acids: CASSQASLQETQYF. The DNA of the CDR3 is TGCGCCAGCAGCCAAGCTAGCTTACAAGAGACCCAGTACTTC.

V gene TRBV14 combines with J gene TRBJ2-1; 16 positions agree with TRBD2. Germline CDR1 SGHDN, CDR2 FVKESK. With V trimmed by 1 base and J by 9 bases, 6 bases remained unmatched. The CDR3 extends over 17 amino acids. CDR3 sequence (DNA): TGTGCCAGCAGCCAAGCGGGACTAGCGGGAGGGCCACGTGAGCAGTTCTTC. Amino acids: CASSQAGLAGGPREQFF.